Listed here are 20 T cell receptor beta chains from one sample, sequenced in a study of shared clonotypes between healthy human individuals (dated by TCRdb to about 2020). The library was generated by the immunoSEQ multiplex PCR assay. Entries here come from immuneACCESS through TCRdb and include only in-frame sequences with V and J called. Some clones fail to appear in such tables; in the studies checked, an unresolved V gene covers under half of the shortfall, and the cause of the remainder is unknown. The sample records hundreds of thousands of clones, roughly 95% of which are singletons. Approximately 0.11% of the sample is held by the ten biggest clonotypes. For the CD8 naive samples, CD45RO-negative cells were positively selected for CCR7, yielding a CD45RA+CCR7+ population from which TemRA cells were excluded. Sequencing was done on a sample of naive CD8+ T cells sorted from blood. Interpreted using the paper, the cell subset or site label stands for: CD45RA+CCR7+. Receptors originate from a woman in her thirties in good health.

This rearrangement joins TRBV5-8 to TRBJ2-7; D is undetermined. The CDR3 contains 12 residues. Germline lookup yields CDR1 SGHTS and CDR2 YDEGEE. Between the trimmed V and J ends, which lost 5 bases and 3 bases, there was a span of 9 bases. The DNA for the CDR3 is TGTGCCAGCAGTCTCCCCGGCTACGAGCAGTACTTC. Its translation is CASSLPGYEQYF.

This sequence joins TRBV9 and TRBJ2-1; maybe TRBD2 (6 bases). The V gene lost 3 bases and the J gene lost 5 bases, with 18 bases spanning the gap. In germline, CDR1 is SGDLS, CDR2 YYNGEE. The CDR3 length is 16 residues. CDR3 region: CASSGSRAGRDNEQFF. DNA for the CDR3: TGTGCCAGCAGCGGCTCTAGAGCGGGTCGAGACAATGAGCAGTTCTTC.

This clone was observed a single time. The rearrangement links TRBV7-8 to TRBJ2-7; 7 positions agree with TRBD2. V shed 5 bases, J shed 3 bases, and the junction held 7 bases outside the gene matches. The length of the CDR3 is 14 residues. CDR1 SGHVS and CDR2 FQNEAQ come from the germline V gene. The CDR3 region has the DNA TGTGCCAGCAGCACTAGCGACAGACTCTACGAGCAGTACTTC. It is translated as CASSTSDRLYEQYF.

The genes are TRBV5-4 and TRBJ2-7; D perhaps matches TRBD1 (5 bases). Trimming shortened V by 3 bases and J by 5 bases, and 21 bases separated the two germline ends. The length of the CDR3 is 16 residues. Germline assignment: CDR1 SGHNT and CDR2 YYREEE (reference sequence). The CDR3 DNA reads as TGTGCCAGCAGCTCTGGCCAGGGCCGACTTGCGGACGAGCAGTACTTC. Residues: CASSSGQGRLADEQYF.

About this clone itself: The same CDR3 can be traced to other DNA sequences in this sample. The chain recombines TRBV2 with TRBJ1-2; D ambiguous. The CDR3 totals 10 residues. V was cut by 4 bases and J by 6 bases, with 3 bases left in between. Per the germline V gene, CDR1 is SNHLY and CDR2 is FYNNEI. Here the CDR3 reads CASSGDGYTF. CDR3 nucleotides: TGTGCCAGCAGTGGCGATGGCTACACCTTC.

The chain has TRBV11-2 and TRBJ2-7; the D gene is possibly TRBD2 (7 bases). V lost 5 bases and J lost 4, with 18 bases in between. Germline V gene lookup returns CDR1 SGHAT and CDR2 FQNNGV. CDR3 length equals 15 residues. The CDR3 region is CASSREGGRIYEQYF. CDR3 DNA sequence: TGTGCCAGCAGCCGAGAGGGGGGGCGCATTTACGAGCAGTACTTC.

The chain links TRBV28 to TRBJ1-1; no reliable D call. The germline gives CDR1 MDHEN, CDR2 SYDVKM. V lost 3 bases, J lost 1 base, and 9 bases lay in between. The CDR3 contains 14 residues. CDR3 bases: TGTGCCAGCAGTTTTGCGTGGGAGAACACTGAAGCTTTCTTT. It specifies CASSFAWENTEAFF.

The V call is TRBV4-1, the J call TRBJ2-6; 7 bases fit TRBD1. The CDR3 is made up of 18 amino acids. In germline, CDR1 is MGHRA, CDR2 YSYEKL. Trimming removed 6 bases from V and 1 base from J; junction bases left unmatched: 12. The DNA for the CDR3 is TGCGCCAGCAGGGCCCCGGGACAGCGAATATCTGGGGCCAACGTCCTGACTTTC. Encoded protein: CASRAPGQRISGANVLTF.

The V call is TRBV27, the J call TRBJ2-7; possible D gene TRBD2, 6 bases. With 5 bases removed from V and 7 bases from J, the gap between germline ends came to 18 bases. CDR1 MNHEY and CDR2 SMNVEV come from the germline V gene (reference sequence). The CDR3 loop spans 14 amino acids. The CDR3 sequence: CASSTTGTLIEQYF. DNA of the CDR3: TGTGCCAGCAGTACAACCGGGACTCTTATAGAGCAGTACTTC.

This clone was seen a few times. The rearrangement links TRBV27 to TRBJ2-7, with 9 positions matching TRBD2. V dropped 5 bases and J dropped 5; count of bases not matched to a gene: 7. The length of the CDR3 is 14 residues. CDR1 is MNHEY and CDR2 is SMNVEV in the germline V gene (reference sequence). The CDR3 region is CASSRLAAKDEQYF. In nucleotides, the CDR3 is TGTGCCAGCAGTCGACTAGCGGCGAAGGACGAGCAGTACTTC.

The chain uses TRBV4-1 and TRBJ2-1; 7 bases line up with TRBD2. The junction had 5 bases not matched to a gene; V was cut back by 1 base and J by 2 bases. Looked up from germline, CDR1 is MGHRA and CDR2 is YSYEKL. This CDR3 is 16 amino acids long. CDR3 in DNA: TGCGCCAGCAGCCAAGGTACGGGAGGTACCTACAATGAGCAGTTCTTC. This codes for CASSQGTGGTYNEQFF.

The V gene is TRBV27, the J gene TRBJ2-3; D is uncertain. Germline V CDR1 and CDR2: MNHEY, SMNVEV (reference sequence). V was pared by 6 bases and J by 0 bases, with 13 bases between. This CDR3 comprises 15 residues. The CDR3, as DNA: TGTGCCAGCAGCCTCTCCAACCCTAGCACAGATACGCAGTATTTT. Translated: CASSLSNPSTDTQYF.

The chain links TRBV5-6 to TRBJ2-7; TRBD2 might be the D (5 bases). Trimming removed 0 bases from V and 3 bases from J, with 10 bases in between. Germline assignment: CDR1 SGHDT and CDR2 YYEEEE. The CDR3 length is 14 residues. CDR3 in amino acids: CASSLAREHYEQYF. The CDR3 bases are TGTGCCAGCAGCTTGGCGAGGGAGCACTACGAGCAGTACTTC.

The V call is TRBV7-2, the J call TRBJ2-1; D possibly corresponds to TRBD2 (5 bases). Trimming took off 5 bases at V and 0 bases at J, with 8 bases between the two ends. The germline V gene encodes CDR1 SGHTA and CDR2 FQGNSA. The CDR3 covers 14 residues. The CDR3 region is CASSGSGSYNEQFF. For the CDR3, the DNA is TGTGCCAGCAGCGGGAGCGGCTCCTACAATGAGCAGTTCTTC.

The chain employs TRBV7-9 and TRBJ2-2; TRBD1 might be the D (6 bases). This CDR3 is built from 13 residues. The V and J ends lost 7 bases and 4 bases respectively, with 10 bases between them. Germline V gene data show CDR1 as SEHNR and CDR2 as FQNEAQ (reference sequence). CDR3 in amino acids: CASTQGGTGELFF. The DNA for the CDR3 is TGTGCCAGCACCCAAGGGGGCACCGGGGAGCTGTTTTTT.

CDR3 in amino acids: CAIRGSDSYEQYF. In DNA, the CDR3 is TGTGCCATCAGGGGTTCGGATTCCTACGAGCAGTACTTC. The chain carries TRBV10-3 and TRBJ2-7; D uncertain. This CDR3 is built from 13 residues. The germline CDR1 and CDR2 sequences are ENHRY and SYGVKD. V was pared by 6 bases and J by 1 base, with 10 bases between.

This chain connects TRBV5-4 to TRBJ2-3; D not certain. The CDR3 has 16 amino acids. Germline V gene lookup returns CDR1 SGHNT and CDR2 YYREEE (reference sequence). Trimming cost V 2 bases and J 2 bases, with 15 bases left between them. The CDR3 coding sequence is TGTGCCAGCAGCTTACAGATTCTAGGCCCCACAGATACGCAGTATTTT. Its translation is CASSLQILGPTDTQYF. The full variable domain, in which reference TRBV5-4 and TRBJ2-3 provide the parts outside the CDR3, is ETGVTQSPTHLIKTRGQQVTLRCSSQSGHNTVSWYQQALGQGPQFIFQYYREEENGRGNFPPRFSGLQFPNYSSELNVNALELDDSALYLCASSLQILGPTDTQYFGPGTRLTVL.

This clone was counted a single time. Other nucleotide sequences from this sample produce the same CDR3. The V gene is TRBV7-2, the J gene TRBJ2-7; D unclear. The CDR3 is 11 amino acids. The V and J ends lost 5 bases and 6 bases respectively, with 8 bases between them. Germline-derived CDR1 and CDR2 are SGHTA and FQGNSA. The CDR3 protein is CASSPSTEQYF. In DNA form, the CDR3 reads TGTGCCAGCAGCCCCTCCACCGAGCAGTACTTC.

The chain couples TRBV7-8 to TRBJ1-2; D unresolved. Trimming left V 2 bases short and J 4 bases short, with 11 bases between. The CDR3 runs to 14 residues. CDR1 is SGHVS, CDR2 FQNEAQ, per germline. In DNA, the CDR3 is TGTGCCAGCAGCTTACTTGTTTACAGCTATGGCTACACCTTC. Amino acids: CASSLLVYSYGYTF.

The chain links TRBV28 to TRBJ1-5; D not certain. Looked up from germline, CDR1 is MDHEN and CDR2 is SYDVKM. The CDR3 runs 13 residues. The CDR3 reads CAMNSGSNQPQHF. CDR3 coding DNA: TGTGCAATGAATTCGGGATCCAATCAGCCCCAGCATTTT.